These 26 T cell receptor beta chains originate from one sample sequenced in a study of blood T cell repertoires in COVID-19. The method was immunoSEQ multiplex PCR; TCRdb's version includes in-frame clones alone and lacks a portion of them. The table lists about 410,000 clones, about nine tenths of them singletons, with more than 1.4% in the top ten. Sequencing was performed on peripheral blood. These receptors came from a woman between 25 and 40 years old with active or convalescent COVID-19.

The genes are TRBV7-9 and TRBJ2-5, with 14 positions matching TRBD2. The CDR3 runs to 15 residues. Germline V gives CDR1 SEHNR, CDR2 FQNEAQ (reference sequence). V was pared by 5 bases and J by 10 bases, with 9 bases of the junction left unmatched. CDR3 DNA: TGTGCCAGCAGCAAAGAGGGACTAGCGGGAGCCATCCAGTACTTC. Its protein is CASSKEGLAGAIQYF.

The chain has TRBV23-1 and TRBJ1-2; 7 bases line up with TRBD1. Being an ORF, TRBV23-1 has a function that is uncertain. Unmatched junction bases numbered 7, after V lost 2 bases and J lost 7 bases. The CDR3 is made up of 14 amino acids. As DNA, the CDR3 is TGCGCCAGCAGTCAACCGGGAGACAGGGCTGGCTACACCTTC. The encoded protein is CASSQPGDRAGYTF.

This clone was seen a single time. The chain uses TRBV6-1 and TRBJ2-1; D is perhaps TRBD1 (7 bases). Trimming removed 2 bases at V and 4 bases at J, with 15 bases between. CDR1 is MNHNS and CDR2 is SASEGT in the germline V gene. The CDR3 totals 16 residues. This CDR3 reads CASSEWGSGGYNEQFF. For the CDR3, the DNA is TGTGCCAGCAGTGAATGGGGGTCAGGGGGGTACAATGAGCAGTTCTTC.

The genes are TRBV28 and TRBJ2-3; the match to TRBD2 covers 12 bases. The CDR3 has 16 amino acids. Trimming took 4 bases from V and 5 from J; bases not matched to a gene: 7. The germline gives CDR1 MDHEN, CDR2 SYDVKM. CDR3 coding DNA: TGTGCCAGCAGTTCTCGACTAGCGGGAGAGCTAGATACGCAGTATTTT. Translated, it gives CASSSRLAGELDTQYF.

This chain links TRBV7-2 with TRBJ2-3, with TRBD2 matching over 7 bases. Germline loops: CDR1 SGHTA, CDR2 FQGNSA. The V segment lost 1 base and the J segment 4 bases; nucleotides outside the gene matches: 5. The length of the CDR3 is 15 residues. The CDR3 DNA is TGTGCCAGCAGCTTAGGGCGGGGGAGGGCAGATACGCAGTATTTT. It encodes CASSLGRGRADTQYF.

The chain carries TRBV7-8 and TRBJ1-2; TRBD1 agrees at 10 bases. The CDR3 has 15 residues. Germline trimming cut 4 bases from V and 8 bases from J; bases unmatched to any gene: 10. Germline CDR1 reads SGHVS; CDR2 reads FQNEAQ. The CDR3: CASSSIDRGRRGYTF. Written as DNA, the CDR3 is TGTGCCAGCAGCTCTATCGACAGGGGGCGACGAGGCTACACCTTC.

The chain couples TRBV11-2 to TRBJ2-1; the D gene is possibly TRBD1 (5 bases). Germline V CDR1 and CDR2: SGHAT, FQNNGV. The ends were cut back, 1 base at V and 4 bases at J, with 14 bases in the middle. The CDR3 extends over 16 amino acids. The CDR3 reads CASSLGSNRRYNEQFF. The DNA for the CDR3 is TGTGCCAGCAGCTTAGGTTCAAACAGGAGATACAATGAGCAGTTCTTC.

V and J are TRBV5-4 and TRBJ2-5; the D gene is possibly TRBD1 (5 bases). There are 14 residues in the CDR3. V dropped 1 base and J dropped 1 base, with 8 bases sitting between them. Germline values: CDR1 SGHNT, CDR2 YYREEE (reference sequence). CDR3 residues: CASSLSQGQETQYF. The CDR3 bases are TGTGCCAGCAGCTTGAGCCAGGGCCAAGAGACCCAGTACTTC.

This clone was counted a few times. The rearrangement joins TRBV6-4 to TRBJ2-3; unclear D gene. V lost 2 bases, J lost 2 bases, and 8 bases lay in between. This CDR3 region has 14 residues. Germline lookup yields CDR1 MRHNA and CDR2 SNTAGT. The CDR3 DNA sequence: TGTGCCAGCAGTGACGGGCACGTCACAGATACGCAGTATTTT. This encodes CASSDGHVTDTQYF.

CDR3 bases: TGTGCCAGCTCACCACCCGGGACTAGCGGGAGGGCCATTGGTGAGCAGTTCTTC. Protein product: CASSPPGTSGRAIGEQFF. The chain couples TRBV18 to TRBJ2-1; 16 positions agree with TRBD2. V was pared by 0 bases and J by 9 bases, with 8 bases of the junction left unmatched. This CDR3 region has 18 residues. Germline V CDR1 and CDR2: KGHSH, LQKENI.

This sequence joins TRBV15 and TRBJ2-3; TRBD2 matches 7 bases. Germline CDR1 reads LNHNV; CDR2 reads YYDKDF (reference sequence). Trimming cost V 5 bases and J 2 bases; bases outside gene matches: 10. The CDR3 is 16 residues long. The CDR3 loop reads CATSEQTGGNTDTQYF. The CDR3 nucleotides read TGTGCCACCAGCGAACAAACGGGGGGAAACACAGATACGCAGTATTTT.

The V gene is TRBV30, the J gene TRBJ2-7; 11 nucleotides line up with TRBD2. From germline, CDR1 is GTSNPN and CDR2 SVGIG (reference sequence). The CDR3 runs 15 residues. The V segment lost 1 base and the J segment 4 bases; nucleotides outside the gene matches: 6. The CDR3 is CAWSAKGLAAYEQYF. CDR3 bases: TGTGCCTGGAGTGCCAAGGGACTAGCGGCATACGAGCAGTACTTC.

The V gene is TRBV14, the J gene TRBJ1-2; D is unclear. The CDR3 contains 13 residues. Trimming pared 1 base from V and 0 bases from J, leaving 3 bases between. CDR1 is SGHDN, CDR2 FVKESK, per germline. The DNA for the CDR3 is TGTGCCAGCAGCCAAGTAGCTAACTATGGCTACACCTTC. Translation: CASSQVANYGYTF.

This chain connects TRBV7-9 to TRBJ1-5, with 9 bases fitting TRBD1. CDR3 length equals 14 residues. V lost 4 bases, J lost 5 bases, and 3 bases stayed unmatched. CDR1 is SEHNR, CDR2 FQNEAQ, per germline (reference sequence). CDR3 sequence reads: CASSSGQGYQPQHF. The CDR3 nucleotides read TGTGCCAGCAGCTCAGGACAGGGGTATCAGCCCCAGCATTTT.

The rearrangement joins TRBV5-1 to TRBJ2-5, with D tentatively TRBD1 (7 bases). Looked up from germline, CDR1 is SGHRS and CDR2 is YFSETQ. The V end was cut by 4 bases, the J end by 7 bases, with 26 bases between. This CDR3 spans 17 amino acids. This CDR3 reads CASSPAFVGQRAGTQYF. CDR3 nucleotide sequence: TGCGCCAGCAGCCCCGCCTTTGTGGGACAGCGAGCGGGGACCCAGTACTTC.

V usage is TRBV9 and J usage is TRBJ2-1; 9 positions agree with TRBD2. The CDR3 contains 16 residues. J lost 7 bases, V lost 2 bases, and 10 bases had no gene match. CDR1 SGDLS and CDR2 YYNGEE come from the germline V gene. The CDR3 loop is CASSVRGGREPNEQFF. The CDR3 DNA reads as TGTGCCAGCAGCGTTAGGGGCGGGAGGGAACCTAATGAGCAGTTCTTC.

V and J are TRBV25-1 and TRBJ1-2, with TRBD1 matching over 8 bases. CDR3 size: 16 residues. V dropped 4 bases and J dropped 4; count of bases not matched to a gene: 11. Germline values: CDR1 MGHDK, CDR2 SYGVNS. In DNA form, the CDR3 reads TGTGCCAGCAGTGGACTCTGGGCCACAGGGGGCTATGGCTACACCTTC. This translates into CASSGLWATGGYGYTF.

This chain uses TRBV10-3 with TRBJ1-1; weak D call: TRBD1 (5 bases). Germline V gene lookup returns CDR1 ENHRY and CDR2 SYGVKD. V shed 3 bases and J shed 5 bases, with 10 bases lying between them. The CDR3 is 13 amino acids. The CDR3 loop reads CAISEGRETEAFF. CDR3 in DNA: TGTGCCATCAGTGAAGGCAGGGAAACTGAAGCTTTCTTT.

The chain joins TRBV2 to TRBJ2-7; 15 nucleotides align to TRBD2. This CDR3 comprises 19 residues. The germline V gene encodes CDR1 SNHLY and CDR2 FYNNEI. V was clipped by 5 bases and J by 0 bases; unmatched bases: 11. Here the CDR3 reads CASSRPGLAGGKSSYEQYF. CDR3 nucleotide sequence: TGTGCCAGCAGTCGGCCGGGACTAGCGGGGGGTAAAAGCTCCTACGAGCAGTACTTC.

The CDR3 sequence: CASSIHTGGNTIYF. The CDR3, as DNA: TGTGCCAGTAGTATCCATACAGGTGGAAACACCATATATTTT. The chain has TRBV19 and TRBJ1-3; D is possibly TRBD1 (5 bases). V shed 3 bases and J shed 3 bases, with 9 bases lying between them. Germline CDR1 is LNHDA and CDR2 is SQIVND (reference sequence). This CDR3 region has 14 residues.

The chain links TRBV6-6 to TRBJ2-7, with TRBD1 identical over 9 bases. J lost 7 bases, V lost 5 bases, and 12 bases had no gene match. The V gene's germline CDR1 is MNHNY and CDR2 SVGAGI (reference sequence). This CDR3 is 15 amino acids long. DNA of the CDR3: TGTGCCAGCAGTCCGGGACAGGGAGGCACTAAAGAGCAGTACTTC. As protein: CASSPGQGGTKEQYF.

The V gene is TRBV15, the J gene TRBJ2-1; a weak D match, TRBD2 (6 bases). The germline gives CDR1 LNHNV, CDR2 YYDKDF (reference sequence). With 5 bases removed from V and 0 bases from J, the gap between germline ends came to 14 bases. The CDR3 is 16 amino acids. CDR3 sequence reads: CATSVLSGLSYNEQFF. DNA for the CDR3: TGTGCCACCAGCGTATTAAGCGGGCTCTCCTACAATGAGCAGTTCTTC.

This sequence joins TRBV7-8 and TRBJ1-2, with TRBD1 matching 7 bases. The CDR3 runs 16 residues. V shed 5 bases and J 1 base; nucleotides not matched to a gene: 10. Per the germline V gene, CDR1 is SGHVS and CDR2 is FQNEAQ. CDR3 DNA sequence: TGTGCCAGCAGCCCTAGAAGGGGGCAGGATAACTATGGCTACACCTTC. This sequence encodes CASSPRRGQDNYGYTF.

This sequence joins TRBV6-6 and TRBJ1-5; the D gene is possibly TRBD1 (5 bases). Looked up from germline, CDR1 is MNHNY and CDR2 is SVGAGI (reference sequence). The CDR3 contains 15 residues. Trimming left V 7 bases short and J 6 bases short, with 19 bases between. The CDR3 here is CASNLKDTGGQPQHF. CDR3 DNA sequence: TGTGCCAGCAACCTTAAGGACACGGGGGGTCAGCCCCAGCATTTT.

V gene TRBV13 combines with J gene TRBJ2-3, with TRBD1 matching 7 bases. V trimming: 6 bases; J trimming: 1 base; junction bases outside the gene matches: 7. CDR3 length equals 15 residues. The germline gives CDR1 PRHDT, CDR2 FYEKMQ (reference sequence). CDR3 sequence reads: CASSPRGQGTDTQYF. The CDR3, as DNA: TGTGCCAGCAGTCCTCGCGGACAGGGCACAGATACGCAGTATTTT.

The table lists this clone with a count of one. The chain uses TRBV6-6 and TRBJ2-7; TRBD1 aligns across 7 bases. This CDR3 is 15 amino acids long. With V trimmed by 7 bases and J by 6 bases, 15 bases remained unmatched. Looked up from germline, CDR1 is MNHNY and CDR2 is SVGAGI (reference sequence). The CDR3 here is CASTAETGTIGEQYF. Written as DNA, the CDR3 is TGTGCCAGCACCGCGGAGACAGGGACAATTGGCGAGCAGTACTTC.